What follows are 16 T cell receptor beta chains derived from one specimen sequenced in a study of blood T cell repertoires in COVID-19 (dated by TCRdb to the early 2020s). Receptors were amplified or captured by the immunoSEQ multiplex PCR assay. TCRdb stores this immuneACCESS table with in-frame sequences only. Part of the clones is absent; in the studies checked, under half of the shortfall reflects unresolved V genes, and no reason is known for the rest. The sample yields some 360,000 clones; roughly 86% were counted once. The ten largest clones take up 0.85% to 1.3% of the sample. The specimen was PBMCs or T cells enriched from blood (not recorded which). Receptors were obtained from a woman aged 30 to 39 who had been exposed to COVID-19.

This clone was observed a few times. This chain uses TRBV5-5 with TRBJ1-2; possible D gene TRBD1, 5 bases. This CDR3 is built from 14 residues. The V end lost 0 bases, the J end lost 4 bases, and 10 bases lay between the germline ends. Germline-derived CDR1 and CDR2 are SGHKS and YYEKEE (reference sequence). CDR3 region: CASSLDPGIYGYTF. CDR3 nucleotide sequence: TGTGCCAGCAGCTTGGATCCAGGGATCTATGGCTACACCTTC.

CDR3 coding DNA: TGTGCCAGCAGCCCCCCGAGGGCTGGGAACACTGAAGCTTTCTTT. Its protein is CASSPPRAGNTEAFF. The V call is TRBV5-4, the J call TRBJ1-1; D is unresolved. This CDR3 has 15 residues. Germline V gene sequence: CDR1 SGHNT, CDR2 YYREEE (reference sequence). Trimming shortened V by 4 bases and J by 1 base, and 14 bases separated the two germline ends.

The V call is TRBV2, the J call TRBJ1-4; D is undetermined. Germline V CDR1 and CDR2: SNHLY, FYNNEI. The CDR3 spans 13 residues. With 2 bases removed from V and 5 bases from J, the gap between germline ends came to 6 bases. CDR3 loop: CASSETRNEKLFF. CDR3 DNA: TGTGCCAGCAGTGAAACGCGGAATGAAAAACTGTTTTTT.

CDR3 loop: CASSMGRARTVSETQYF. CDR3 nucleotide sequence: TGTGCCAGTAGTATGGGAAGGGCTAGGACAGTATCGGAGACCCAGTACTTC. This chain joins TRBV19 and TRBJ2-5, with a possible D match to TRBD1 (6 bases). Germline V gene sequence: CDR1 LNHDA, CDR2 SQIVND (reference sequence). The CDR3 totals 17 residues. Trimming stripped 3 bases from V and 5 bases from J, with 22 bases between.

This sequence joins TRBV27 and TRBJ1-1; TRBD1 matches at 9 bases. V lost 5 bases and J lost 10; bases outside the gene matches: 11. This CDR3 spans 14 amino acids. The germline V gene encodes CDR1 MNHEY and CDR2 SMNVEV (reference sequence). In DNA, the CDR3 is TGTGCCAGCAGTGCCTGGACAGGGGAAAGGGGAGCTTTCTTT. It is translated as CASSAWTGERGAFF.

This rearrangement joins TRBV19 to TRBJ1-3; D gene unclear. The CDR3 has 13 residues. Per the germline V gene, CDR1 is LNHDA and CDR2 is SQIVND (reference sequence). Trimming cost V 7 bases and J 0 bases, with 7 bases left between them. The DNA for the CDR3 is TGTGCCAGTACAGTATCCTCTGGAAACACCATATATTTT. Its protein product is CASTVSSGNTIYF.

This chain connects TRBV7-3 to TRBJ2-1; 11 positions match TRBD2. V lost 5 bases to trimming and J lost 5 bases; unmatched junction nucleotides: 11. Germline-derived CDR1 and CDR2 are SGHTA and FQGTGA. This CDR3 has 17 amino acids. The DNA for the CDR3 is TGTGCCAGCAGCCGTGTGGATAGCGGGAGGGCGAACAATGAGCAGTTCTTC. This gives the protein CASSRVDSGRANNEQFF.

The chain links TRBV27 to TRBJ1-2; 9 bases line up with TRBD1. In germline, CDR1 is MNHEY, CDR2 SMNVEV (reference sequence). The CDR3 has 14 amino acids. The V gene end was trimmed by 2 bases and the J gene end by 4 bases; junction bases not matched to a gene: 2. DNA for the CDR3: TGTGCCAGCAGTTTAGAACAGGGGGCCTATGGCTACACCTTC. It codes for CASSLEQGAYGYTF.

This CDR3 reads CASSYDNRAGGEKLFF. The CDR3 nucleotides read TGTGCCAGCAGTTACGATAACAGGGCTGGGGGTGAAAAACTGTTTTTT. This rearrangement joins TRBV6-5 to TRBJ1-4, with a possible D match to TRBD1 (6 bases). The V gene lost 2 bases and the J gene lost 7 bases, with 17 bases spanning the gap. In germline, CDR1 is MNHEY, CDR2 SVGAGI. The CDR3 is 16 residues long.

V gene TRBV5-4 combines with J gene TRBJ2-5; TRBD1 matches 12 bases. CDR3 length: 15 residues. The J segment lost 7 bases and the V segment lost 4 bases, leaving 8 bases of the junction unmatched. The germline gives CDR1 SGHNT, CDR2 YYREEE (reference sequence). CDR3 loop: CASSTGTGGEGTQYF. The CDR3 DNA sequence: TGTGCCAGCAGCACAGGGACAGGGGGCGAGGGGACCCAGTACTTC.

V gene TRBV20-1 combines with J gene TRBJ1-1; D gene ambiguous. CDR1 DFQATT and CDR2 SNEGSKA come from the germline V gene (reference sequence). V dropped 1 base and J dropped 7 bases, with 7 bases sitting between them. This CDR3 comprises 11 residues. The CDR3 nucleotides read TGCAGTGCTAGAGGAATTAGTGAAGCTTTCTTT. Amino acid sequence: CSARGISEAFF.

The CDR3 loop reads CAWSRQEDTEAFF. In DNA form, the CDR3 reads TGTGCCTGGAGCAGACAGGAGGACACTGAAGCTTTCTTT. The chain employs TRBV30 and TRBJ1-1, with D perhaps matching TRBD1 (6 bases). The CDR3 totals 13 residues. Deletions cut 3 bases from V and 3 bases from J, with 11 bases between. Germline V gene sequence: CDR1 GTSNPN, CDR2 SVGIG (reference sequence).

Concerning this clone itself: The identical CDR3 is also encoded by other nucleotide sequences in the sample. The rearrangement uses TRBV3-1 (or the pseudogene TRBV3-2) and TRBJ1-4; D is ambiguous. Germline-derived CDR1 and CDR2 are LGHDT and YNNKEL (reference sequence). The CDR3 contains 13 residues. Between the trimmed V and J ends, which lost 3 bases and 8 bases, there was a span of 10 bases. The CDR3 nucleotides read TGTGCCAGCAGCCAGGACGGAGGAGAAAAACTGTTTTTT. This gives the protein CASSQDGGEKLFF.

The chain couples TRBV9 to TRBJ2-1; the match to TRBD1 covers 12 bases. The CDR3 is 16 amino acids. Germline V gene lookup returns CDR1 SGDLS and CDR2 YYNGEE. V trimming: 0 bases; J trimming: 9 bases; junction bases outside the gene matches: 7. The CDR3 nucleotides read TGTGCCAGCAGCGTAGCTCGGGACAGGGGGCTAAGTGAGCAGTTCTTC. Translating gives CASSVARDRGLSEQFF.

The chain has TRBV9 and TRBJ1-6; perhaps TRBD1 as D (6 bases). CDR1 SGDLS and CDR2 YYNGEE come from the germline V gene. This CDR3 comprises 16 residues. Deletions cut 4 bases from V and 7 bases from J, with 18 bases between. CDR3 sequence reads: CASSPPGAGGNSPLHF. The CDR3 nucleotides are TGTGCCAGCAGCCCCCCAGGGGCGGGTGGGAATTCACCCCTCCACTTT.

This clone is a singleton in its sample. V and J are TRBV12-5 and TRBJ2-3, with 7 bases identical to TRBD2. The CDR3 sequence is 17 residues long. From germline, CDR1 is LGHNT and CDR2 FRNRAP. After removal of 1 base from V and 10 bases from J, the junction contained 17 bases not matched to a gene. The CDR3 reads CASGLAALANRFGSQYF. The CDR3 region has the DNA TGTGCTAGTGGTTTGGCCGCACTAGCGAACCGTTTTGGATCGCAGTATTTT.